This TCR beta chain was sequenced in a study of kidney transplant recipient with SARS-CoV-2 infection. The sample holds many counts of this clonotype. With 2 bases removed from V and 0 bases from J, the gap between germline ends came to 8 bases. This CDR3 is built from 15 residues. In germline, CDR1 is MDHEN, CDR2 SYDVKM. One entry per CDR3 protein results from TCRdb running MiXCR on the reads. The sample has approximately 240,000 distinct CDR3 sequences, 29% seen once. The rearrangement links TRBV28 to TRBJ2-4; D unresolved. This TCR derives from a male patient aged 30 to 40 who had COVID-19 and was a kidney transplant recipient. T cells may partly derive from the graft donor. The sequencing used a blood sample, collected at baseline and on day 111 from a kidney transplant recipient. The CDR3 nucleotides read TGTGCCAGCAGTTTACGGGCTTTAGCCAAAAACATTCAGTACTTC. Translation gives CASSLRALAKNIQYF.